The 29 T cell receptor beta chains listed next were all sequenced from one sample in a study of blood T cells in healthy people across ages. Alongside a J-beta primer mix, a sample-barcoded 5' primer served in a second PCR lasting about 7 to 12 cycles. Via MiXCR, TCRdb re-called the 5' RACE reads, giving one row per CDR3 protein. The sample has about 840,000 distinct CDR3 sequences, about 27% seen once. Another study also made use of these data, one on T cells of mothers and their children.

What was sequenced was blood. The receptors originated from a woman aged 35 to 49 in good health.

The chain uses TRBV12-3 or TRBV12-4 and TRBJ2-5; tentative D call: TRBD2 (6 bases). V dropped 2 bases and J dropped 10 bases, with 17 bases sitting between them. CDR3 length equals 14 residues. The CDR3 loop reads CASSLMGGRDVQYF. DNA of the CDR3: TGTGCCAGCAGTTTAATGGGGGGTAGAGATGTCCAGTACTTC.

This chain connects TRBV20-1 to TRBJ2-7; unclear D gene. The germline V and J ends were trimmed by 1 base and 2 bases, with 12 bases remaining between them. Germline V gene data show CDR1 as DFQATT and CDR2 as SNEGSKA (reference sequence). The CDR3 consists of 14 residues. CDR3 nucleotides: TGCAGTGCTAGAGCCTCAGGACCGGCCTACGAGCAGTACTTC. This codes for CSARASGPAYEQYF.

The rearrangement joins TRBV20-1 to TRBJ2-5, with 9 bases identical to TRBD2. From germline, CDR1 is DFQATT and CDR2 SNEGSKA (reference sequence). The CDR3 contains 16 residues. The trim removed 0 bases at V and 11 bases at J, leaving 16 bases unmatched. The CDR3 loop reads CSARDQTSGLSNEQYF. The CDR3 nucleotides are TGCAGTGCTAGAGATCAAACTAGCGGGTTGTCTAATGAGCAGTACTTC.

The genes are TRBV20-1 and TRBJ1-1; D is ambiguous. The CDR3 sequence is 14 residues long. Trimming shortened V by 0 bases and J by 4 bases, and 12 bases separated the two germline ends. Germline lookup yields CDR1 DFQATT and CDR2 SNEGSKA (reference sequence). CDR3 in amino acids: CSARDRWGSTEAFF. DNA of the CDR3: TGCAGTGCTAGAGATAGGTGGGGTAGCACTGAAGCTTTCTTT.

This chain uses TRBV20-1 with TRBJ1-2; 7 positions agree with TRBD1. J gave up 6 bases and V 1 base, and 8 bases lay outside the gene matches. Germline V gene sequence: CDR1 DFQATT, CDR2 SNEGSKA (reference sequence). This CDR3 is 14 amino acids long. CDR3 protein: CSARGDRDQNGYTF. Here the CDR3 DNA reads TGCAGTGCTAGAGGGGACAGAGATCAGAATGGCTACACCTTC.

V is TRBV15 and J is TRBJ2-4; D unresolved. V lost 5 bases and J 13 bases, leaving 24 bases between the germline ends. Germline CDR1 LNHNV, CDR2 YYDKDF (reference sequence). The CDR3 runs to 15 residues. The CDR3 DNA sequence: TGTGCCACCAGCGCCCGAAGGAATCCCTACAATGAGCAGTACTTC. Its translation: CATSARRNPYNEQYF.

This clonotype appeared many times. The chain uses TRBV20-1 and TRBJ2-7; 7 nucleotides align to TRBD1. Trimming took 3 bases from V and 1 from J; bases not matched to a gene: 6. Germline V gene data show CDR1 as DFQATT and CDR2 as SNEGSKA (reference sequence). This CDR3 is built from 14 residues. This CDR3 is CSARIRDRSYEQYF. The CDR3 region has the DNA TGCAGTGCTAGGATTCGGGACAGATCCTACGAGCAGTACTTC.

This clonotype was found once. The rearrangement links TRBV6-1 to TRBJ1-2, with D perhaps matching TRBD1 (5 bases). The V end was cut by 2 bases, the J end by 6 bases, with 16 bases between. CDR1 and CDR2 (germline): MNHNS, SASEGT. This CDR3 is 15 amino acids long. The CDR3 here is CASSELQGSVHGYTF. The DNA for the CDR3 is TGTGCCAGCAGTGAACTCCAGGGATCGGTCCATGGCTACACCTTC.

This clonotype was recorded at least ten times. The rearrangement links TRBV20-1 to TRBJ2-7; D is possibly TRBD1 or TRBD2 (6 bases each). The CDR3 has 16 residues. Germline V gene lookup returns CDR1 DFQATT and CDR2 SNEGSKA (reference sequence). V was cut by 0 bases and J by 6 bases, with 21 bases left in between. CDR3 nucleotide sequence: TGCAGTGCTAGAGAGTCAATCAAGGGGGGATCTTTCGAGCAGTACTTC. As protein: CSARESIKGGSFEQYF.

The V gene is TRBV5-6, the J gene TRBJ1-1; perhaps TRBD1 as D (5 bases). Trimming took 5 bases from V and 6 from J, leaving 20 bases between them. The length of the CDR3 is 15 residues. The germline gives CDR1 SGHDT, CDR2 YYEEEE. CDR3: CASREGESPWAEAFF. DNA of the CDR3: TGTGCCAGCAGAGAAGGGGAAAGCCCTTGGGCTGAAGCTTTCTTT. Supplemented by reference TRBV5-6 and TRBJ1-1, the full variable domain reads DAGVTQSPTHLIKTRGQQVTLRCSPKSGHDTVSWYQQALGQGPQFIFQYYEEEERQRGNFPDRFSGHQFPNYSSELNVNALLLGDSALYLCASREGESPWAEAFFGQGTRLTVV.

This clonotype occurred a few times. The V call is TRBV7-2, the J call TRBJ2-3, with D perhaps matching TRBD1 or TRBD2 (5 bases each). The CDR3 length is 14 residues. The V gene lost 4 bases and the J gene lost 4 bases, with 12 bases spanning the gap. Germline values: CDR1 SGHTA, CDR2 FQGNSA. In nucleotides, the CDR3 is TGTGCCAGCAGCTCGGGGCCTGGCGCAGATACGCAGTATTTT. It translates to CASSSGPGADTQYF.

This chain uses TRBV29-1 with TRBJ1-5; 8 bases match TRBD1. Germline loops: CDR1 SQVTM, CDR2 ANQGSEA. Trimming cost V 5 bases and J 4 bases; bases outside gene matches: 10. The CDR3 loop spans 15 amino acids. This CDR3 reads CSVLIRDRKNQPQHF. The DNA of the CDR3 is TGCAGCGTTCTAATAAGGGACAGGAAGAATCAGCCCCAGCATTTT.

This clonotype was detected only once. V and J are TRBV2 and TRBJ2-5, with 8 bases fitting TRBD2. The junction had 8 bases not matched to a gene; V was cut back by 6 bases and J by 2 bases. The CDR3 is made up of 15 amino acids. Germline V CDR1 and CDR2: SNHLY, FYNNEI. The DNA for the CDR3 is TGTGCCAGCAGCGTCACTAGCGGACATCAAGAGACCCAGTACTTC. Translation gives CASSVTSGHQETQYF.

The genes are TRBV20-1 and TRBJ1-5; 9 bases are a match to TRBD1. The V gene's germline CDR1 is DFQATT and CDR2 SNEGSKA (reference sequence). The V and J ends lost 1 base and 2 bases, in that order; junction bases with no gene match: 6. This CDR3 is 16 amino acids long. The CDR3 loop reads CSARVPGDRGNQPQHF. The CDR3 DNA reads as TGCAGTGCTAGAGTCCCCGGGGACAGGGGCAATCAGCCCCAGCATTTT.

The sample holds many counts of this clonotype. The chain recombines TRBV24-1 with TRBJ2-1, with 8 bases lining up with TRBD1. Trimming at V came to 4 bases and at J to 5 bases, leaving 12 bases not matched to a gene. The CDR3 totals 17 residues. Germline-derived CDR1 and CDR2 are KGHDR and SFDVKD. The CDR3 DNA sequence: TGTGCCACCAGTGACCCACCAGGACAGGGTGGGGACAATGAGCAGTTCTTC. It specifies CATSDPPGQGGDNEQFF.

Regarding this clonotype: Just one base apart from a much larger clone, this may be a read error. The gene calls are TRBV20-1 and TRBJ2-7; perhaps D is TRBD1 or TRBD2 (6 bases each). Trimming took 4 bases from V and 5 from J, leaving 21 bases between them. Germline CDR1 and CDR2: DFQATT and SNEGSKA (reference sequence). The CDR3 spans 15 residues. The CDR3 DNA reads as TGCAGTGCTATTAGACCGGGTGTGGGGGGCCACGAGCAGTACTTC. Translated: CSAIRPGVGGHEQYF.

This clonotype was counted only a few times. The chain combines TRBV5-6 with TRBJ1-4; the match to TRBD1 covers 8 bases. CDR1 is SGHDT and CDR2 is YYEEEE in the germline V gene. This CDR3 contains 17 residues. V trimming: 0 bases; J trimming: 2 bases; junction bases outside the gene matches: 6. CDR3 protein: CASSLGTGITTNEKLFF. CDR3 bases: TGTGCCAGCAGCTTGGGGACAGGGATTACGACTAATGAAAAACTGTTTTTT.

CDR3 amino acids: CASGSGDRVNQPQHF. CDR3 DNA sequence: TGTGCCAGCGGATCCGGGGACAGGGTCAATCAGCCCCAGCATTTT. This chain links TRBV12-3 or TRBV12-4 with TRBJ1-5; 9 bases are shared with TRBD1. The V gene end was trimmed by 8 bases and the J gene end by 3 bases; junction bases not matched to a gene: 8. The CDR3 runs to 15 residues.

This clonotype was seen a few times. J is TRBJ2-7 and V is TRBV28; D remains unclear. Trimming left V 6 bases short and J 1 base short, with 13 bases between. This CDR3 has 14 amino acids. Germline CDR1 reads MDHEN; CDR2 reads SYDVKM. CDR3 protein: CASSPGGESYEQYF. The CDR3 DNA reads TGTGCCAGCAGCCCGGGTGGAGAGTCCTACGAGCAGTACTTC. The complete variable domain, with remaining parts taken from reference TRBV28 and TRBJ2-7, reads DVKVTQSSRYLVKRTGEKVFLECVQDMDHENMFWYRQDPGLGLRLIYFSYDVKMKEKGDIPEGYSVSREKKERFSLILESASTNQTSMYLCASSPGGESYEQYFGPGTRLTVT.

A few counts support this clonotype. This chain uses TRBV6-1 with TRBJ1-2, with D uncertain. This CDR3 has 14 residues. The V and J ends lost 7 bases and 1 base respectively, with 13 bases between them. Germline-derived CDR1 and CDR2 are MNHNS and SASEGT. CDR3 nucleotide sequence: TGTGCCAGCAAAGAAGGCGGGGTTAACTATGGCTACACCTTC. Translated, it gives CASKEGGVNYGYTF.

This clonotype was counted many times. V and J are TRBV20-1 and TRBJ2-4, with D possibly called TRBD1 or TRBD2 (5 bases each). V was clipped by 6 bases and J by 0 bases, with 18 bases between them. The CDR3 is made up of 16 amino acids. Per the germline V gene, CDR1 is DFQATT and CDR2 is SNEGSKA (reference sequence). The CDR3 DNA reads as TGCAGTGCAAAAATCCAGGGACGGGGAGCCAAAAACATTCAGTACTTC. It codes for CSAKIQGRGAKNIQYF.

This clonotype was seen a handful of times. The J gene is TRBJ1-5, the V gene TRBV4-1, with D possibly matching TRBD1 (5 bases). The ends were cut back, 2 bases at V and 7 bases at J, with 12 bases in the middle. This CDR3 spans 14 amino acids. Germline-derived CDR1 and CDR2 are MGHRA and YSYEKL. The CDR3, as DNA: TGCGCCAGCAGCCAACAGGGAGCGGGACAGCCCCAGCATTTT. Its protein is CASSQQGAGQPQHF.

This sequence joins TRBV9 and TRBJ2-2; D unresolved. V was cut by 0 bases and J by 2 bases, with 11 bases left in between. This CDR3 has 16 amino acids. Germline loops: CDR1 SGDLS, CDR2 YYNGEE. CDR3 DNA sequence: TGTGCCAGCAGCGTAGGAGACACCATAAACACCGGGGAGCTGTTTTTT. Translated: CASSVGDTINTGELFF.

At least ten counts were recorded for this clonotype. This chain connects TRBV6-7 to TRBJ2-6; TRBD1 agrees at 7 bases. TRBV6-7 is an open reading frame whose function is uncertain. CDR3 size: 17 residues. Germline trimming cut 5 bases from V and 4 bases from J; bases unmatched to any gene: 11. The CDR3: CASSRTNRGTGANVLTF. As DNA, the CDR3 is TGTGCCAGCAGTCGCACTAACAGGGGTACCGGGGCCAACGTCCTGACTTTC.

V and J are TRBV7-9 and TRBJ2-2; 10 bases agree with TRBD2. The V gene end was trimmed by 6 bases and the J gene end by 3 bases; junction bases not matched to a gene: 4. Per the germline V gene, CDR1 is SEHNR and CDR2 is FQNEAQ (reference sequence). The CDR3 has 15 residues. CDR3 DNA sequence: TGTGCCAGCAGTCTACTAGCGGGGTACACCGGGGAGCTGTTTTTT. This sequence encodes CASSLLAGYTGELFF.

This clonotype was counted between two and nine times. This sequence joins TRBV7-9 and TRBJ2-5; D not certain. The CDR3 is made up of 14 amino acids. The ends were cut back, 0 bases at V and 11 bases at J, with 16 bases in the middle. Looked up from germline, CDR1 is SEHNR and CDR2 is FQNEAQ (reference sequence). Here the CDR3 reads CASSLALDTNEQYF. The CDR3 bases are TGTGCCAGCAGCTTAGCGTTAGACACCAATGAGCAGTACTTC.

This clonotype came up many times. The CDR3 loop is CASRYGGAETQYF. The CDR3 region has the DNA TGCGCCAGCAGGTACGGGGGAGCGGAGACCCAGTACTTC. The chain couples TRBV5-1 to TRBJ2-5, with D perhaps TRBD2 (6 bases). V gave up 5 bases and J gave up 5 bases, with 13 bases separating them. This CDR3 is built from 13 residues. Per germline, CDR1 SGHRS and CDR2 YFSETQ.

This chain joins TRBV10-3 and TRBJ2-7, with TRBD2 matching over 7 bases. Germline V lookup: CDR1 ENHRY, CDR2 SYGVKD. This CDR3 has 13 amino acids. CDR3 in amino acids: CASGQYSSYEQYF. CDR3 coding DNA: TGTGCTAGCGGGCAATACAGCTCCTACGAGCAGTACTTC.

This clonotype appeared a few times. V usage is TRBV20-1 and J usage is TRBJ1-5, with D hard to call. CDR3 length: 11 amino acids. Trimming removed 3 bases at V and 8 bases at J, with 8 bases between. Germline lookup yields CDR1 DFQATT and CDR2 SNEGSKA (reference sequence). The CDR3 loop reads CSASGMEPQHF. CDR3 coding DNA: TGCAGTGCTAGCGGGATGGAGCCCCAGCATTTT.